The clone carrying this TCR beta chain has only a few counts. What it binds is unknown. PCR was performed a second time for about 6 to 12 cycles using a sample-barcoded 5' primer and a J-beta primer mix. Paired-end reads containing CDR3 totaled no fewer than 2.5 million for each sample. Via MiXCR, TCRdb re-called the 5' RACE reads, giving one row per CDR3 protein. The sample consists of approximately 800,000 distinct CDR3 sequences, around 62% of them appearing once. Germline CDR1 DFQATT, CDR2 SNEGSKA (reference sequence). Trimming cost V 3 bases and J 0 bases, with 15 bases left between them. The CDR3 runs 15 residues. The individuals who served as donors were healthy Caucasians living in Russia, aged roughly 6 to 90. These data come from a study of blood T cells in healthy people across ages. Study findings and constraints: With age, beta diversity per million T cells declined roughly linearly, significantly by 40 to 50.

The sample was blood. The source of this sequence is a young man in good health. This chain uses TRBV20-1 with TRBJ2-7; possible D gene TRBD2, 5 bases. CDR3 in amino acids: CSASPRLTSSYEQYF. The CDR3 coding sequence is TGCAGTGCTAGCCCCCGACTAACGAGCTCCTACGAGCAGTACTTC.